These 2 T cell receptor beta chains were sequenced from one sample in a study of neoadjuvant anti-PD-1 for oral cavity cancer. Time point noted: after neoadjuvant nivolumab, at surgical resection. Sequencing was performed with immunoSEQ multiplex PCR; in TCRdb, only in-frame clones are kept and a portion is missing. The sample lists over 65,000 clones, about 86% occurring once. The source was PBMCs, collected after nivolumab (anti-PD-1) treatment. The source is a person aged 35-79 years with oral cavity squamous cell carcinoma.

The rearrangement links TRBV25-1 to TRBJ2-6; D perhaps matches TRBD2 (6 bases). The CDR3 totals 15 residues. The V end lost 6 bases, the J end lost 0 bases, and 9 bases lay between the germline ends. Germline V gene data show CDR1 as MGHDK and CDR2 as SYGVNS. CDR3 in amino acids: CASSGRDSGANVLTF. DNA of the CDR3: TGTGCCAGCAGCGGGCGGGACTCTGGGGCCAACGTCCTGACTTTC.

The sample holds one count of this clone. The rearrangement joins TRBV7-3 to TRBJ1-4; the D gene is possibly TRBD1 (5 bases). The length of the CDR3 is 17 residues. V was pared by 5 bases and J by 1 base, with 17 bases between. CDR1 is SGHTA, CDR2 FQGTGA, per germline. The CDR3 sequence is CASSLRGAWVTNEKLFF. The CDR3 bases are TGTGCCAGCAGCCTTCGAGGGGCGTGGGTAACTAATGAAAAACTGTTTTTT. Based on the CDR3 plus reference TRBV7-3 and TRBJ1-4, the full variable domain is GAGVSQTPSNKVTEKGKYVELRCDPISGHTALYWYRQSLGQGPEFLIYFQGTGAADDSGLPNDRFFAVRPEGSVSTLKIQRTERGDSAVYLCASSLRGAWVTNEKLFFGSGTQLSVL.